There are a few counts of the clone carrying this T cell receptor (beta chain). Its antigen is unidentified. This sample was included in a study of regulatory T cells in long-lasting Graves disease. Both iRepertoire HTBI primers and Arm-PCR of CDR3 regions were used to build the TCR beta libraries. MiXCR was run by TCRdb on the multiplex PCR reads, yielding one entry per CDR3 protein. The table has fewer than 400,000 distinct CDR3 sequences, less than 25% seen once; the top ten hold less than 25%. V was cut by 6 bases and J by 2 bases, with 7 bases left in between. The CDR3 totals 13 residues. CDR1 LGHNT and CDR2 FRNRAP come from the germline V gene. Time point specified: persistent/refractory GD, antithyroid drugs over 5 years with positive TRAb. RNA extracted from PBMCs served as the sequencing template. In each case, Graves' disease was diagnosed per American Thyroid Association guidelines. Overall study findings and caveats: Between persistent patients, thousands of public clonotypes were shared, exceeding the 800 to 1,000 shared between new patients.

The sequences come from peripheral blood mononuclear cells (PBMCs), collected when the disease was refractory, from a patient treated with antithyroid drugs. The chain carries TRBV12-5 and TRBJ2-2; D is perhaps TRBD2 (6 bases). This receptor was taken from a female donor with Graves disease. This chain's CDR3 is CASGRENTGELFF. CDR3 in DNA: TGTGCTAGTGGGCGGGAAAACACCGGGGAGCTGTTTTTT.